These T cell receptor beta chains were read from a single sample in a study of T cells after yellow fever vaccination. MiXCR, run by TCRdb on the 5' RACE reads, gives a single entry per CDR3 protein. The table lists some 340,000 distinct CDR3 sequences, about 11% of them singletons. The source material was CD4+ T cells sorted from PBMCs, sampled 45 days after the yellow fever booster vaccination. These receptors were obtained from a man between 18 and 29 years old who received the YFV17D yellow fever vaccine. Both conserved end residues are part of each CDR3. The order of the fields is clone size, J gene, D gene, V gene, CDR3 DNA, CDR3 protein. A D gene is named only where the DNA matches it firmly. Size values are once, few and many counts, or a class for expanded clones, and some rows have none.

-,TRBJ2-3,-,TRBV3-1,TGTGCCAGCCTAAATGCAGATACGCAGTATTTT,CASLNADTQYF
few,TRBJ1-2,-,TRBV7-2,TGTGCCAGCAGCTTAGTCCCGGGGGCAGAGTATGGCTACACCTTC,CASSLVPGAEYGYTF
-,TRBJ1-2,-,TRBV30,TGTGCCTCAGACGGTCCCGAGGGCTACACCTTC,CASDGPEGYTF
few,TRBJ2-5,-,TRBV5-1,TGCGCCAGCAGCTTGGCCGCCGCCCCTGGGGAGACCCAGTACTTC,CASSLAAAPGETQYF
-,TRBJ1-1,-,TRBV20-1,TGCAGTGCTAGAGGGCCCTCCGCCATAGCTGAAGCTTTCTTT,CSARGPSAIAEAFF
few,TRBJ2-3,-,TRBV4-3,TGCGCCAGCAGCCACTGGTCCGGGGGCGAGGGGACAGATACGCAGTATTTT,CASSHWSGGEGTDTQYF
-,TRBJ1-2,-,TRBV12-3/TRBV12-4,TGTGCCAGCAGTTCGGTCAGAAACTATGGCTACACCTTC,CASSSVRNYGYTF
-,TRBJ1-1,-,TRBV6-5,TGTGCCAGCAGTTACTCGTGGAGCTTAAACACTGAAGCTTTCTTT,CASSYSWSLNTEAFF
-,TRBJ2-3,-,TRBV4-3,TGCGCCAGCAGCCAAGATGCACGGGGGCCCACAGATACGCAGTATTTT,CASSQDARGPTDTQYF
-,TRBJ2-3,-,TRBV7-9,TGTGCCAGCAGCCAGGGACCGAACCGTTTCTCAGATACGCAGTATTTT,CASSQGPNRFSDTQYF
few,TRBJ2-2,-,TRBV6-5,TGTGCCAGCAGTTACTCCATCCTATGGACCGGGGAGCTGTTTTTT,CASSYSILWTGELFF
-,TRBJ2-2,-,TRBV7-6,TGTGCCAGCAGCTTAGTATCACAGGGAAGTTGGACCGGGGAGCTGTTTTTT,CASSLVSQGSWTGELFF
few,TRBJ2-4,-,TRBV18,TGTGCCAGCTCACCTACCAGGGTGGAAAACATTCAGTACTTC,CASSPTRVENIQYF
-,TRBJ1-4,-,TRBV14,TGTGCCAGCAGCCAAGCCGGGAGAAAACTGTTTTTT,CASSQAGRKLFF
many,TRBJ1-5,-,TRBV7-2,TGTGCCAGCAGCTTAGGGCCTCAGCCCCAGCATTTT,CASSLGPQPQHF
few,TRBJ2-1,-,TRBV7-2,TGTGCCAGCAGCTTATTTAGAGCGGGCCCGCCTGGGGGATACAATGAGCAGTTCTTC,CASSLFRAGPPGGYNEQFF
few,TRBJ2-1,-,TRBV5-5,TGTGCCAGCAGCGTGAGGTTCGAACGGAATGAGCAGTTCTTC,CASSVRFERNEQFF
-,TRBJ2-5,-,TRBV7-9,TGTGCCAGCAGCCCTCGTACTTCCGGGACAATCAAACGGGGGTTCCAAGAGACCCAGTACTTC,CASSPRTSGTIKRGFQETQYF
-,TRBJ1-5,-,TRBV18,TGTGCCAGCTCACCTTCCGGGAGCAATCAGCCCCAGCATTTT,CASSPSGSNQPQHF
few,TRBJ2-3,TRBD1,TRBV27,TGTGCCAGCAGTTCTCCAGGGGGAAGCACAGATACGCAGTATTTT,CASSSPGGSTDTQYF
-,TRBJ1-1,TRBD1,TRBV7-3,TGTGCCAGCAGCTCGCGGACAGGAGGCGAAGCTTTCTTT,CASSSRTGGEAFF
few,TRBJ2-1,-,TRBV18,TGTGCCAGCTCACCACCCAGCGGCTCCTACAATGAGCAGTTCTTC,CASSPPSGSYNEQFF
few,TRBJ2-1,-,TRBV5-5,TGTGCCAGCAGCTTATGGGGAGCTAATGAGCAGTTCTTC,CASSLWGANEQFF
-,TRBJ1-5,-,TRBV20-1,TGCAGTGCTAGGGCGGGGGGGAGCCAGCCCCAGCATTTT,CSARAGGSQPQHF
many,TRBJ2-1,-,TRBV7-8,TGTGCCAGCAGCCATATCTTACAGGGCTCCTACAATGAGCAGTTCTTC,CASSHILQGSYNEQFF
few,TRBJ1-5,-,TRBV4-2,TGTGCCAGCAGCCAAGATACGGGGTCAGGCAATCAGCCCCAGCATTTT,CASSQDTGSGNQPQHF
few,TRBJ1-2,TRBD1,TRBV29-1,TGCAGCGTTGGAAGGGCAGGGGGCAGCTATGGCTACACCTTC,CSVGRAGGSYGYTF
few,TRBJ2-2,-,TRBV12-5,TGTGCTAGTGCAGATACCGGGGAGCTGTTTTTT,CASADTGELFF
few,TRBJ1-1,-,TRBV7-2,TGTGCCAGCACCTCATCCCCGAACACTGAAGCTTTCTTT,CASTSSPNTEAFF
few,TRBJ1-1,TRBD1,TRBV20-1,TGCAGTGCTAGCGGGACAGGGATGAACACTGAAGCTTTCTTT,CSASGTGMNTEAFF
few,TRBJ2-5,TRBD2,TRBV10-3,TGTGCCATCAGTCGGGGACGGCGGGGGGCTCAAGAGACCCAGTACTTC,CAISRGRRGAQETQYF
-,TRBJ2-5,TRBD2,TRBV28,TGTGCCAGCAGTTTAGCTAGCGGGCGGGGGACCCAGTACTTC,CASSLASGRGTQYF
few,TRBJ2-6,TRBD2,TRBV4-1,TGCGCCAGCAGTCCATTCCGGACTAGCGGGGGGCCTCCTTGGGCCAACGTCCTGACTTTC,CASSPFRTSGGPPWANVLTF
many,TRBJ2-3,TRBD2,TRBV5-1,TGCGCCAGTGGGGGGGGGATCCCCACAGATACGCAGTATTTT,CASGGGIPTDTQYF
-,TRBJ1-3,TRBD1,TRBV27,TGTGCCAGCAGACCTAACAGGGGGTCAGGAAACACCATATATTTT,CASRPNRGSGNTIYF
-,TRBJ1-2,TRBD1,TRBV12-3/TRBV12-4,TGTGCCAGCAGTTTAGGGACAGGGATGGATGGCTACACCTTC,CASSLGTGMDGYTF
few,TRBJ2-2,-,TRBV3-1,TGTGCCAGCAGCCAAGATGCAACGGGGACCGGGGAGCTGTTTTTT,CASSQDATGTGELFF
few,TRBJ1-5,-,TRBV7-2,TGTGCCAGCAGCGCCGATTTAGAGCCCCAGCATTTT,CASSADLEPQHF
-,TRBJ1-2,-,TRBV2,TGTGCCAGCAGTGGATCTTTCTATGGCTACACCTTC,CASSGSFYGYTF
-,TRBJ1-3,-,TRBV12-3/TRBV12-4,TGTGCCAGCAGTTTAGGGATAAGATCTGGAAACACCATATATTTT,CASSLGIRSGNTIYF
-,TRBJ1-3,-,TRBV25-1,TGTGCCAGCAGTGTGGGATCTGGAAACACCATATATTTT,CASSVGSGNTIYF
-,TRBJ1-5,-,TRBV18,TGTGCCAGCTCGGAAAGTAGACAGACGCCCCAGCATTTT,CASSESRQTPQHF
few,TRBJ2-4,-,TRBV11-2,TGTGCCAGCACCTACGACAGGAAAATTCAGTACTTC,CASTYDRKIQYF
-,TRBJ2-3,-,TRBV6-2/TRBV6-3,TGTGCCAGCAGTGACCGTAGCGGCTTACCTGAGGATACGCAGTATTTT,CASSDRSGLPEDTQYF
-,TRBJ2-5,-,TRBV4-1,TGCGCCAGCAGCCGAGTAGTAAACAGGGTTCAAGAGACCCAGTACTTC,CASSRVVNRVQETQYF
few,TRBJ2-2,TRBD2,TRBV7-9,TGTGCCAGCAGTGGTACCGGGGGACTAGGAAACACCGGGGAGCTGTTTTTT,CASSGTGGLGNTGELFF
-,TRBJ2-3,-,TRBV5-8,TGTGCCAGCAGCTTGTATAGGGGTTCCCGCACAGATACGCAGTATTTT,CASSLYRGSRTDTQYF
-,TRBJ2-7,-,TRBV13,TGTGCCAGCAGCCCCCGGACGGTCTCCTACGAGCAGTACTTC,CASSPRTVSYEQYF
few,TRBJ1-2,-,TRBV5-1,TGCGCCAGCAGTTTGTTACCGGGGCCCGACTATGGCTACACCTTC,CASSLLPGPDYGYTF
few,TRBJ2-5,-,TRBV7-9,TGTGCCAGCAGCCCCGGATTCGACGGTCTATGGGGGACCCAGTACTTC,CASSPGFDGLWGTQYF
-,TRBJ1-1,-,TRBV5-6,TGTGCCAGCAGCTTTCTCGGGGGCGGAGAAGCTTTCTTT,CASSFLGGGEAFF
-,TRBJ2-5,TRBD2,TRBV9,TGTGCCAGCAGCGTAGGAGCGGGGGCCCCCCAAGAGACCCAGTACTTC,CASSVGAGAPQETQYF
few,TRBJ2-1,TRBD2,TRBV3-1,TGTGCCACCGCGGGACTAGCGGGTTCTGTGGAGCAGTTCTTC,CATAGLAGSVEQFF
many,TRBJ2-5,-,TRBV4-3,TGCGCCAGCAGCCAAGAGAGGGGTGGAGAGGAGACCCAGTACTTC,CASSQERGGEETQYF
few,TRBJ2-3,-,TRBV6-1,TGTGCCAGCACCCTGGGGAGTAAAACAGATACGCAGTATTTT,CASTLGSKTDTQYF
-,TRBJ2-2,-,TRBV12-3/TRBV12-4,TGTGCCAGCAGTCCGGCGTTAGGACCGGGCACCGGGGAGCTGTTTTTT,CASSPALGPGTGELFF
few,TRBJ1-2,-,TRBV5-1,TGCGCCAGCACCCCGCGGATTTGGGACGGCCCTGGGGGGGGCTACACCTTC,CASTPRIWDGPGGGYTF
few,TRBJ2-4,TRBD2,TRBV3-1,TGTGCCAGCAGCAATTCCGGCGGGGGGAAAAACATTCAGTACTTC,CASSNSGGGKNIQYF
-,TRBJ1-2,TRBD1,TRBV25-1,TGTGCCAGCAGTGGCAAGACAGGGGGGGACTATGGCTACACCTTC,CASSGKTGGDYGYTF